This T cell receptor beta chain stems from a study of shared clonotypes between healthy human individuals. The repertoire was sequenced with immunoSEQ multiplex PCR; TCRdb's copy has only in-frame clones and lacks some. The table has 1.4 million to 1.5 million clones, roughly 96% seen once. CDR3 length equals 15 residues. CDR1 and CDR2 (germline): ENHRY, SYGVKD. The trim removed 6 bases at V and 5 bases at J, leaving 6 bases unmatched. Sample: naive CD4+ T cells sorted from blood. As for subset: CD45RA+ positively selected. The chain has TRBV10-3 and TRBJ2-2; 10 bases align to TRBD2. This sequence originates from a man aged 25 to 45 in good health. CDR3 nucleotide sequence: TGTGCCATCAGGGCTAGCGGGAGAGGGACCGGGGAGCTGTTTTTT. Its translation: CAIRASGRGTGELFF.